This record looks at one TCR beta chain sequence and its context. Its antigen is unknown. These data are taken from a study of cytomegalovirus exposure and HLA in healthy donors. In the study overall: Unique TCRs numbering roughly 85 million, obtained from HLA-typed donors, made up an early data release. The Caucasian-associated ancestry cluster contained 81% of the roughly 400 genotyped donors. Regarding the study as a whole: In an earlier analysis, about 90% or about 30%: the productive usage of most TCR beta V segments. In a later analysis, HLA-C alleles had the fewest associated TCRs, DRB1 alleles the most.

The CDR3 runs 15 residues. With V trimmed by 4 bases and J by 6 bases, 7 bases remained unmatched. Germline V gene data show CDR1 as LGHNA and CDR2 as YNFKEQ. 60 Vbeta and 13 Jbeta primers were used in PCR. Sequencing was performed with immunoSEQ multiplex PCR; in TCRdb, only in-frame clones are kept and a portion is missing. The table has 150,000 to 200,000 clones, around 75% seen once; the top ten hold around 2.4%. This TCR was sampled from a female donor in good health and CMV-seronegative. The material sequenced was PBMCs. The rearrangement uses TRBV4-2 and TRBJ2-1, with TRBD2 matching over 9 bases. CDR3 in amino acids: CASSPRLAVGNEQFF. The CDR3 DNA sequence: TGTGCCAGCAGCCCCCGACTAGCGGTCGGCAATGAGCAGTTCTTC.